Presented here are 2 T cell receptor beta chains from one specimen sequenced in a study of memory CD8 T cells in hepatitis C reinfection. Time point noted: late/post reinfection, 12 to 24 weeks after detection. TCR sequencing was done directly ex vivo on sorted cells, without expansion in vitro. Measured with immunoSEQ multiplex PCR; TCRdb has only the in-frame clones, and not every one. The table lists tens of thousands of clones, approximately 89% of them singletons, with more than 0.6% in the top ten. Sequenced: naive CD8+ T cells sorted from blood. The receptors were sampled from a man in his late teens or twenties with hepatitis C virus infection.

The chain is built from TRBV30 and TRBJ2-3; 9 nucleotides match TRBD2. Trimming removed 1 base from V and 8 bases from J; junction bases left unmatched: 10. This CDR3 is 15 amino acids long. Germline CDR1 is GTSNPN and CDR2 is SVGIG (reference sequence). The CDR3 loop is CAWSASTSGDLTQYF. The CDR3 DNA sequence: TGTGCCTGGAGTGCTTCGACTAGCGGAGACCTTACGCAGTATTTT.

The chain carries TRBV9 and TRBJ2-5; D might be TRBD1 (5 bases). The J call could be wrong; TRBJ2-7 is a better fit for the DNA end. Germline V gene data show CDR1 as SGDLS and CDR2 as YYNGEE. CDR3 size: 14 residues. In DNA, the CDR3 is TGTGCCAGCAGCGTAGGCAGGGATCTGCACGAGCAGTACTTC. This translates into CASSVGRDLHEQYF.